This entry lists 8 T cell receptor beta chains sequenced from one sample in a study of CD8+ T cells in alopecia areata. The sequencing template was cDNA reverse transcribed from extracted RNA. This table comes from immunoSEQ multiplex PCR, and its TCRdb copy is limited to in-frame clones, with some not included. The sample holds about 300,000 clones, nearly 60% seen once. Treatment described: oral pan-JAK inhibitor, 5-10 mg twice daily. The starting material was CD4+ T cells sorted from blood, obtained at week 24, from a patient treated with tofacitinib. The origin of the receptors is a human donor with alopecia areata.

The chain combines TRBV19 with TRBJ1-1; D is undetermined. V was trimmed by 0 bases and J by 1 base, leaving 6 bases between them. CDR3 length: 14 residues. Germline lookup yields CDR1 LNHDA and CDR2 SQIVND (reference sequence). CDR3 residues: CASSIDNWNTEAFF. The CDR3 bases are TGTGCCAGTAGTATAGATAATTGGAACACTGAAGCTTTCTTT.

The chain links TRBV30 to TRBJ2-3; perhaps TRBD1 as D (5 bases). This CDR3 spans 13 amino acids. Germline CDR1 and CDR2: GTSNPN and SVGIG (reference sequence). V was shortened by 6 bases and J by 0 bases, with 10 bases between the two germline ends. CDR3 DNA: TGTGCCTGTACAGGTATTAGCACAGATACGCAGTATTTT. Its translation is CACTGISTDTQYF.

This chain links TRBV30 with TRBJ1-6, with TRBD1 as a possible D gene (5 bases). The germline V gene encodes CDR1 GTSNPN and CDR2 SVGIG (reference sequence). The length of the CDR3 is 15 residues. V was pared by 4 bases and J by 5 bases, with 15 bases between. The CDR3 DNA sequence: TGTGCCTGGAAACGGGCGGGGACCGATAATTCACCCCTCCACTTT. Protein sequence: CAWKRAGTDNSPLHF.

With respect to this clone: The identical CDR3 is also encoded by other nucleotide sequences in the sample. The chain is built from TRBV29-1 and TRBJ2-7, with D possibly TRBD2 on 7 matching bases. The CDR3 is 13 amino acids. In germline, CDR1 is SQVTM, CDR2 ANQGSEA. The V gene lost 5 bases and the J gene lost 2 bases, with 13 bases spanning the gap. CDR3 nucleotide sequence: TGCAGCGTTCGTCGGGGGGCGGCCTACGAGCAGTACTTC. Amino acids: CSVRRGAAYEQYF.

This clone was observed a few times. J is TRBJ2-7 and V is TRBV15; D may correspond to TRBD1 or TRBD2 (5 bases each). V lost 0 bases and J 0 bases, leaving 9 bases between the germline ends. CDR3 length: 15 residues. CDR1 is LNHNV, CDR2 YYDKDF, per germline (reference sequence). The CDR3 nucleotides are TGTGCCACCAGCAGAGAGGCAGGGACCTCCTACGAGCAGTACTTC. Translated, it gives CATSREAGTSYEQYF.

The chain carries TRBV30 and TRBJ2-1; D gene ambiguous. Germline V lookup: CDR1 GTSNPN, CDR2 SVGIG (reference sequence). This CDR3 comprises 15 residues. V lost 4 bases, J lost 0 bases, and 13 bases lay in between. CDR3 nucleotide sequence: TGTGCCTGGATTTTTAGGTCCAGCTCCTACAATGAGCAGTTCTTC. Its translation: CAWIFRSSSYNEQFF.

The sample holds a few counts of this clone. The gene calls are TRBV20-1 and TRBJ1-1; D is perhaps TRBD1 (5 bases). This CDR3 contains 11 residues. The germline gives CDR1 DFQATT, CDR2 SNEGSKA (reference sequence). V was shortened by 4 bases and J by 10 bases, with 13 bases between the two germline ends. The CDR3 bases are TGCAGTGCTACCAGGGAGAGTCTAGCTTTCTTT. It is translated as CSATRESLAFF.

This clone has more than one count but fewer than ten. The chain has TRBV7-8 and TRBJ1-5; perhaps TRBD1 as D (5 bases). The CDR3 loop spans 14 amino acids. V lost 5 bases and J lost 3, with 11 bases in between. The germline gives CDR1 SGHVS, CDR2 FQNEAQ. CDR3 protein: CASSETGANQPQHF. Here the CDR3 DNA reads TGTGCCAGCAGCGAAACCGGGGCCAATCAGCCCCAGCATTTT.